The 26 T cell receptor beta chains below were found in one sample sequenced in a study of shared clonotypes between healthy human individuals. Terminally differentiated effector memory CD45RA+ cells were excluded from the naive CD8 cells, which were CD45RO-negative and positively selected for CCR7. The assay was immunoSEQ multiplex PCR, and TCRdb's table has in-frame clones only and misses some. The sample comprises roughly 2.1 million clones, more than 85% of which are singletons, and 1.5% to 2% rests with the top ten. Sequencing input: naive CD8+ T cells from PBMCs. Receptor source: a young man in good health. Some clones in this sample may be carry-over from other donors' samples.

The chain couples TRBV5-5 to TRBJ2-1; D is undetermined. The V end lost 3 bases, the J end lost 2 bases, and 18 bases lay between the germline ends. Germline V gene data show CDR1 as SGHKS and CDR2 as YYEKEE (reference sequence). CDR3 length: 17 residues. The CDR3 DNA is TGTGCCAGCAGCTACTCCATACCCTTAGGAACCTACAATGAGCAGTTCTTC. Its protein is CASSYSIPLGTYNEQFF.

This chain connects TRBV9 to TRBJ2-1; D not certain. Germline V gene sequence: CDR1 SGDLS, CDR2 YYNGEE. This CDR3 spans 15 amino acids. V was cut by 6 bases and J by 4 bases, with 17 bases left in between. CDR3 sequence (DNA): TGTGCCAGCACCCAATCGGGTTTAAAATACAATGAGCAGTTCTTC. It encodes CASTQSGLKYNEQFF.

The chain employs TRBV4-1 and TRBJ2-2; a weak D match, TRBD1 (6 bases). This CDR3 is built from 16 residues. Per the germline V gene, CDR1 is MGHRA and CDR2 is YSYEKL. V was shortened by 0 bases and J by 3 bases, with 11 bases between the two germline ends. In nucleotides, the CDR3 is TGCGCCAGCAGCCAAGAGGGGGACACTTACACCGGGGAGCTGTTTTTT. Protein product: CASSQEGDTYTGELFF.

The chain employs TRBV7-8 and TRBJ2-3; D perhaps matches TRBD2 (5 bases). Trimming took off 4 bases at V and 2 bases at J, with 25 bases between the two ends. The germline CDR1 and CDR2 sequences are SGHVS and FQNEAQ. CDR3 length: 19 amino acids. This CDR3 reads CASSSIRFLQAALTDTQYF. The CDR3 bases are TGTGCCAGCAGCTCGATCCGGTTCCTACAAGCGGCCCTCACAGATACGCAGTATTTT.

The chain is built from TRBV4-3 and TRBJ2-4; D is uncertain. The CDR3 totals 16 residues. V was clipped by 1 base and J by 0 bases, with 10 bases between them. CDR1 is LGHNA and CDR2 is YSLEER in the germline V gene. CDR3 sequence: CASSQALGIAKNIQYF. The CDR3 coding sequence is TGCGCCAGCAGCCAAGCTCTGGGGATAGCCAAAAACATTCAGTACTTC.

This clone was seen a few times. This rearrangement joins TRBV9 to TRBJ2-1; 10 bases map to TRBD1. CDR1 SGDLS and CDR2 YYNGEE come from the germline V gene. The trim removed 4 bases at V and 10 bases at J, leaving 14 bases unmatched. This CDR3 contains 16 residues. CDR3 coding DNA: TGTGCCAGCAGCACCCCCGGGACAGGGGACCGGTCAGAGCAGTTCTTC. Translated, it gives CASSTPGTGDRSEQFF.

This sequence joins TRBV9 and TRBJ2-1; 7 bases map to TRBD2. V was clipped by 7 bases and J by 8 bases; unmatched bases: 15. The CDR3 is made up of 15 amino acids. Germline lookup yields CDR1 SGDLS and CDR2 YYNGEE. The CDR3 here is CASDPAGSGTYEQFF. The CDR3 bases are TGTGCCAGCGACCCAGCCGGGAGCGGGACTTATGAGCAGTTCTTC.

The J gene is TRBJ2-5, the V gene TRBV29-1, with a tentative D call TRBD1 (5 bases). V shed 8 bases and J shed 2 bases, with 9 bases lying between them. The CDR3 has 11 residues. Germline loops: CDR1 SQVTM, CDR2 ANQGSEA. The CDR3 loop reads CSSQGQETQYF. Here the CDR3 DNA reads TGCAGCTCGCAGGGACAAGAGACCCAGTACTTC.

The chain uses TRBV2 and TRBJ2-1; 8 bases line up with TRBD1. V was pared by 6 bases and J by 6 bases, with 10 bases of the junction left unmatched. Germline loops: CDR1 SNHLY, CDR2 FYNNEI. This CDR3 contains 15 residues. This CDR3 reads CASRIDRGRFNEQFF. The CDR3 DNA sequence: TGTGCCAGCAGGATCGACAGGGGAAGGTTCAATGAGCAGTTCTTC.

V is TRBV5-1 and J is TRBJ2-7; D tentatively fits TRBD1 or TRBD2 (6 bases each). Trimming stripped 0 bases from V and 2 bases from J, with 15 bases between. Germline V CDR1 and CDR2: SGHRS, YFSETQ. The CDR3 extends over 16 amino acids. The CDR3 bases are TGCGCCAGCAGCTTGGATCCGGGGGCGCCGACCTACGAGCAGTACTTC. Translated, it gives CASSLDPGAPTYEQYF.

This rearrangement joins TRBV19 to TRBJ2-2; 8 positions agree with TRBD1. With 5 bases clipped from V and 3 bases from J, the junction kept 8 bases outside the gene matches. Per the germline V gene, CDR1 is LNHDA and CDR2 is SQIVND (reference sequence). This CDR3 has 16 residues. CDR3 amino acids: CASSSLTGVDTGELFF. CDR3 DNA sequence: TGTGCCAGTAGTTCCTTGACAGGGGTTGACACCGGGGAGCTGTTTTTT.

The chain uses TRBV19 and TRBJ1-1; D unresolved. Germline V gene sequence: CDR1 LNHDA, CDR2 SQIVND (reference sequence). Trimming shortened V by 3 bases and J by 11 bases, and 13 bases separated the two germline ends. The CDR3 runs to 12 residues. The CDR3 spells CASSIGHHRAFF. Written as DNA, the CDR3 is TGTGCCAGTAGTATCGGGCACCACCGGGCTTTCTTT.

Here the CDR3 DNA reads TGTGCCAGCAGACGACAGGGGACGTACAATGAGCAGTTCTTC. Protein sequence: CASRRQGTYNEQFF. The chain combines TRBV27 with TRBJ2-1, with TRBD1 matching over 8 bases. This CDR3 spans 14 amino acids. Germline CDR1 MNHEY, CDR2 SMNVEV (reference sequence). Trimming at V came to 6 bases and at J to 4 bases, leaving 5 bases not matched to a gene.

This clone came up once. At one end, the junction sequence differs from germline, possibly due to a read error. This sequence joins TRBV7-8 and TRBJ1-4, with TRBD1 matching over 7 bases. Germline V gene lookup returns CDR1 SGHVS and CDR2 FQNEAQ. The CDR3 is 14 amino acids. CDR3 nucleotides: TGTGCCAGCAGCTCCAGGGGGGGCAATGAAGAACTGTTTTTT. Its translation: CASSSRGGNEELFF.

This clone is a singleton in its sample. Other DNA sequences within the sample encode an identical CDR3. This chain connects TRBV19 to TRBJ2-1; 8 nucleotides match TRBD1. Per germline, CDR1 LNHDA and CDR2 SQIVND (reference sequence). This CDR3 is 14 amino acids long. The trim removed 6 bases at V and 1 base at J, leaving 2 bases unmatched. The CDR3 sequence: CASSHRGSYNEQFF. As DNA, the CDR3 is TGTGCCAGTAGCCACAGGGGGTCCTACAATGAGCAGTTCTTC.

The chain is built from TRBV2 and TRBJ2-7; a weak D match, TRBD1 (6 bases). The CDR3 consists of 16 residues. The germline CDR1 and CDR2 sequences are SNHLY and FYNNEI. V lost 0 bases and J 4 bases, leaving 16 bases between the germline ends. CDR3 sequence reads: CASSEAGRSQGYEQYF. CDR3 DNA sequence: TGTGCCAGCAGTGAAGCCGGGCGGAGCCAGGGGTACGAGCAGTACTTC. Complete variable domain (other parts from reference TRBV2 and TRBJ2-7): EPEVTQTPSHQVTQMGQEVILRCVPISNHLYFYWYRQILGQKVEFLVSFYNNEISEKSEIFDDQFSVERPDGSNFTLKIRSTKLEDSAMYFCASSEAGRSQGYEQYFGPGTRLTVT.

The rearrangement joins TRBV13 to TRBJ1-5, with D possibly being TRBD1 (6 bases). Trimming cost V 1 base and J 8 bases, with 18 bases left between them. CDR3 length: 16 amino acids. The germline CDR1 and CDR2 sequences are PRHDT and FYEKMQ (reference sequence). In DNA, the CDR3 is TGTGCCAGCAGCTTAGCCCGGGAGAGTCCAGGGGAGCCCCAGCATTTT. It specifies CASSLARESPGEPQHF.

The chain is built from TRBV29-1 and TRBJ2-1; D is unresolved. The CDR3 has 12 amino acids. The germline V gene encodes CDR1 SQVTM and CDR2 ANQGSEA. The CDR3 is CIARVSYNEQFF. CDR3 DNA sequence: TGCATCGCCCGGGTCTCCTACAATGAGCAGTTCTTC.

On this clone itself: Other DNA sequences in this sample translate to the same CDR3. The chain joins TRBV7-9 to TRBJ2-7; D call uncertain. The CDR3 covers 13 residues. Germline CDR1 reads SEHNR; CDR2 reads FQNEAQ (reference sequence). Trimming removed 0 bases at V and 2 bases at J, with 5 bases between. The CDR3 loop is CASSLATAYEQYF. CDR3 in DNA: TGTGCCAGCAGCTTAGCAACAGCCTACGAGCAGTACTTC.

The gene calls are TRBV7-6 and TRBJ2-1; 8 bases fit TRBD2. Germline loops: CDR1 SGHVS, CDR2 FNYEAQ. The CDR3 has 15 amino acids. V shed 3 bases and J 7 bases; nucleotides not matched to a gene: 8. The CDR3 region has the DNA TGTGCCAGCAGCTTTTTTAGCGGGAAAGGTAATGAGCAGTTCTTC. Translating gives CASSFFSGKGNEQFF.

CDR3 bases: TGTGCCAGCAGCTTAGGCCCCAGGGCCTCTGGAAACACCATATATTTT. It encodes CASSLGPRASGNTIYF. This rearrangement joins TRBV13 to TRBJ1-3, with D possibly matching TRBD1 (5 bases). The CDR3 runs 16 residues. Per the germline V gene, CDR1 is PRHDT and CDR2 is FYEKMQ (reference sequence). Trimming cost V 0 bases and J 0 bases, with 9 bases left between them.

This clone occurred once. The CDR3 is CASSIRRTVNEQYF. DNA of the CDR3: TGTGCCAGCAGCATTCGACGGACCGTAAACGAGCAGTACTTC. The chain links TRBV28 to TRBJ2-7; D uncertain. CDR3 length: 14 residues. Germline lookup yields CDR1 MDHEN and CDR2 SYDVKM. V lost 6 bases to trimming and J lost 5 bases, with 17 bases between them.

This clone has only one observation. Other DNA sequences within the sample encode an identical CDR3. This chain uses TRBV6-5 with TRBJ2-1, with 10 bases matching TRBD2. Trimming removed 2 bases from V and 0 bases from J; junction bases left unmatched: 1. Germline V gene data show CDR1 as MNHEY and CDR2 as SVGAGI. The CDR3 is made up of 16 amino acids. The CDR3 sequence is CASSYASGSSYNEQFF. CDR3 sequence (DNA): TGTGCCAGCAGTTACGCTAGCGGGAGCTCCTACAATGAGCAGTTCTTC.

The V call is TRBV5-1, the J call TRBJ2-7; perhaps TRBD1 as D (6 bases). The germline V gene encodes CDR1 SGHRS and CDR2 YFSETQ. CDR3 length: 16 amino acids. The V end lost 5 bases, the J end lost 0 bases, and 18 bases lay between the germline ends. The chain's CDR3 is CASRPQGRPSSYEQYF. As DNA, the CDR3 is TGCGCCAGCAGACCTCAGGGGCGGCCCTCCTCCTACGAGCAGTACTTC.

The chain couples TRBV25-1 to TRBJ2-7; 7 bases align to TRBD1. The CDR3 has 13 amino acids. The ends lost 3 bases at V and 6 bases at J; junction bases unmatched: 5. The germline V gene has CDR1 MGHDK and CDR2 SYGVNS. CDR3 region: CASSDSYRGEQYF. The CDR3 nucleotides are TGTGCCAGCAGTGATTCCTACAGGGGCGAGCAGTACTTC.

The CDR3 DNA follows: TGTGCCAGCAGCCGGAAGGGACAGGGTTCCTACGAGCAGTACTTC. Translation: CASSRKGQGSYEQYF. V and J are TRBV5-4 and TRBJ2-7; TRBD1 matches at 9 bases. The ends lost 4 bases at V and 1 base at J; junction bases unmatched: 6. Germline V CDR1 and CDR2: SGHNT, YYREEE (reference sequence). CDR3 size: 15 residues.